This note documents a single T cell receptor beta chain sequence. The CDR3 extends over 18 amino acids. From germline, CDR1 is LNHNV and CDR2 YYDKDF (reference sequence). J lost 4 bases, V lost 4 bases, and 16 bases had no gene match. These data belong to a study of cytomegalovirus exposure and HLA in healthy donors. Both 60 Vbeta primers and 13 Jbeta primers went into the PCR. Assay: immunoSEQ multiplex PCR; the TCRdb copy retains only in-frame clones and omits some. The sample carries about 110,000 clones, about 81% recorded once. The V call is TRBV15, the J call TRBJ2-1; 7 nucleotides agree with TRBD2. The sequence derives from a male donor in good health and CMV-seropositive. The sequenced sample was PBMCs. The DNA for the CDR3 is TGTGCCACCAGCATTACAAGGGAGGGCTTTATTGGGTACAATGAGCAGTTCTTC. Encoded protein: CATSITREGFIGYNEQFF.